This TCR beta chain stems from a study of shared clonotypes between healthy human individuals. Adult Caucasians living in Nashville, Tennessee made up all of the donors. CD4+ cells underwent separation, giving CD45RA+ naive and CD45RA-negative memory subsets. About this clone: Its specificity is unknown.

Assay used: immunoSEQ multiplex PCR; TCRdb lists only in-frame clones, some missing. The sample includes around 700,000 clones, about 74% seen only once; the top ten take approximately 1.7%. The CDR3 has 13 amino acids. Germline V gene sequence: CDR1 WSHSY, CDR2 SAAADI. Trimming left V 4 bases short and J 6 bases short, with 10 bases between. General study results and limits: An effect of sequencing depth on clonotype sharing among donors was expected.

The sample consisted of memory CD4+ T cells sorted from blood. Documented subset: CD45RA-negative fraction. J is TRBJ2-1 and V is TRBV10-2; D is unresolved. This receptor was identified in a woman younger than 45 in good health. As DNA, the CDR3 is TGCGCCAGCAGTGTAGGCCGAGGCAATGAGCAGTTCTTC. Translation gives CASSVGRGNEQFF.